Included here is one T cell receptor (beta chain) sequence, with context. Produced via immunoSEQ multiplex PCR; TCRdb's table is partial and in-frame only. The table lists around 120,000 clones, roughly 90% of them singletons. This sample is drawn from a study of control samples from healthy donors and cancer patients. Germline CDR1 is KGHDR and CDR2 is SFDVKD. V gave up 6 bases and J gave up 7 bases; unmatched junction bases: 4. The length of the CDR3 is 13 residues. The sample taken for sequencing was blood. The source is a woman aged 18 to 35 in good health. This chain joins TRBV24-1 and TRBJ2-1; 8 bases line up with TRBD1. In DNA, the CDR3 is TGTGCCACCAGTCCCGGGACAGGAAATGAGCAGTTCTTC. As protein: CATSPGTGNEQFF.